The text below deals with one TCR beta chain. Its target is unknown. Regarding treatment: 19 received Ad26.COV2.S at low or high dose, single or two shots; about 5 received placebo; per-sample allocation not given. Samples came from day 63 after the first vaccine or placebo injection. The sample came from a Boston adult aged 18-55 years. The sample is drawn from a study of Ad26.COV2.S vaccination and SARS-CoV-2 variants. Study outcomes and limitations: Substantial breadth was reportedly displayed by spike-specific CD8+ and CD4+ T cell responses after vaccination.

Produced via immunoSEQ multiplex PCR; TCRdb's table is partial and in-frame only. The sample contains 350,000 to 500,000 clones, around nine tenths of which appear only once. Germline V gene sequence: CDR1 SGHVS, CDR2 FNYEAQ. With V trimmed by 5 bases and J by 9 bases, 7 bases remained unmatched. The CDR3 runs to 13 residues. The TCR was taken from a person aged 18-60 years who received the Ad26.COV2.S COVID-19 vaccine or a placebo. The sample in question was peripheral blood, obtained in a trial of Ad26.COV2.S vaccine versus placebo. The gene calls are TRBV7-6 and TRBJ2-1, with 7 bases that match TRBD1. CDR3 nucleotides: TGTGCCAGCAGCCTGATACAGGGGAGTGAGCAGTTCTTC. This gives the protein CASSLIQGSEQFF.